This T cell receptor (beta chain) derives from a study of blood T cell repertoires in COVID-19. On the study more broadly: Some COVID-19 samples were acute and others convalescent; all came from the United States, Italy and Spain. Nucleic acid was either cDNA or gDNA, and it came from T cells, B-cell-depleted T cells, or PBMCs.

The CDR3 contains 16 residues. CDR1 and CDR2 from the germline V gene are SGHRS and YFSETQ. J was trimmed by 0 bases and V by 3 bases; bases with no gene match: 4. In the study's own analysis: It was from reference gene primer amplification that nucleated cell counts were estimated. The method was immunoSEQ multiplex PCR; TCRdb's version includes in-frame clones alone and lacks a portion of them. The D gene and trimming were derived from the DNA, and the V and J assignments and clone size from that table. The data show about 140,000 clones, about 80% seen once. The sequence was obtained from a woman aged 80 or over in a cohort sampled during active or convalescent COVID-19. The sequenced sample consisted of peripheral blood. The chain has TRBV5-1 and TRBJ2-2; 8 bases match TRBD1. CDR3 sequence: CASSWGDRSNTGELFF. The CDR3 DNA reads TGCGCCAGCAGCTGGGGGGACAGGTCGAACACCGGGGAGCTGTTTTTT.